The rows below give T cell receptor beta chains drawn from one sample of a study of T-cell memory formation after mild COVID-19. TCRdb processed the 5' RACE reads anew with MiXCR; each CDR3 protein has one entry. Of about 150,000 distinct CDR3 sequences in the sample, roughly a quarter were seen once. Specimen: PBMCs or a T cell subset sorted from them (not recorded which). The receptors stem from an adult woman who had mild COVID-19 (a few samples of this study predate the infection). Cell type and time point are not known. The CDR3 runs from the conserved cysteine through the conserved F or W. The order of the fields is V gene, D gene, clone size, J gene, CDR3 protein, CDR3 DNA. D genes are given only for firm matches. Not every row has a clone size; where given, it reads once, few, many or a size class.

TRBV4-3,-,few,TRBJ2-3,CASSQRTGTAKSTDTQYF,TGCGCCAGCAGCCAGAGAACCGGGACGGCGAAGAGCACAGATACGCAGTATTTT
TRBV13,TRBD1,-,TRBJ2-7,CASSPIGQGAVYEQYF,TGTGCCAGCAGCCCCATAGGACAGGGGGCTGTCTACGAGCAGTACTTC
TRBV7-9,-,few,TRBJ2-3,CASSPKRAGYTDTQYF,TGTGCCAGCAGCCCTAAGCGGGCGGGATACACAGATACGCAGTATTTT
TRBV27,-,-,TRBJ1-2,CASSPRGGDPGYGYTF,TGTGCCAGCAGTCCCAGAGGAGGGGATCCTGGCTATGGCTACACCTTC
TRBV15,-,few,TRBJ1-1,CATGRGNTEAFF,TGTGCCACCGGTAGGGGTAACACTGAAGCTTTCTTT
TRBV4-1,TRBD1,-,TRBJ1-1,CASSQQGAGTEAFF,TGCGCCAGCAGCCAACAGGGGGCCGGGACTGAAGCTTTCTTT
TRBV3-1,-,-,TRBJ2-7,CASSHRTVSYEQYF,TGTGCCAGCAGCCACCGGACAGTCTCCTACGAGCAGTACTTC
TRBV12-3/TRBV12-4,-,few,TRBJ1-3,CASSLALSGSGNTIYF,TGTGCCAGCAGTTTAGCGCTATCTGGGAGCGGAAACACCATATATTTT
TRBV7-9,-,-,TRBJ2-1,CASSPPPNEQFF,TGTGCCAGCAGCCCTCCGCCCAATGAGCAGTTCTTC
TRBV7-6,TRBD2,-,TRBJ2-2,CASSLYTGLAGALNTGELFF,TGTGCCAGCAGCTTATATACGGGACTAGCGGGGGCCTTGAACACCGGGGAGCTGTTTTTT
TRBV6-2/TRBV6-3,TRBD1,few,TRBJ2-4,CASTLTGGVDPENIQYF,TGTGCCAGCACTCTCACAGGGGGTGTTGATCCGGAAAACATTCAGTACTTC
TRBV12-3/TRBV12-4,-,-,TRBJ2-7,CASSLGLRRGEQYF,TGTGCCAGCAGTCTCGGTCTCAGGAGGGGCGAGCAGTACTTC
TRBV7-2,-,-,TRBJ1-1,CASSLDTVIGNTEAFF,TGTGCCAGCAGCTTAGACACAGTCATCGGGAATACTGAAGCTTTCTTT
TRBV13,-,-,TRBJ1-2,CASSFARQVPYGYTF,TGTGCCAGCAGCTTCGCCCGACAGGTGCCTTATGGCTACACCTTC
TRBV7-6,TRBD2,-,TRBJ2-3,CASSLFRAGGPDTQYF,TGTGCCAGCAGCTTATTCCGAGCGGGAGGGCCAGATACGCAGTATTTT
TRBV7-8,-,-,TRBJ1-2,CASSTGGGFLYGYTF,TGTGCCAGCAGCACCGGGGGAGGGTTCCTCTATGGCTACACCTTC
TRBV7-9,TRBD1,few,TRBJ1-1,CASSLAGGPGGEAFF,TGTGCCAGCAGCTTGGCAGGGGGCCCAGGGGGTGAAGCTTTCTTT
TRBV6-5,-,-,TRBJ1-1,CASSGIMNTEAFF,TGTGCCAGCAGTGGGATCATGAACACTGAAGCTTTCTTT
TRBV6-2/TRBV6-3,TRBD1,-,TRBJ2-5,CASSYAGTEETQYF,TGTGCCAGCAGTTACGCCGGGACAGAAGAGACCCAGTACTTC
TRBV29-1,-,-,TRBJ2-3,CSAPGGSSTDTQYF,TGCAGCGCCCCCGGGGGCTCTAGCACAGATACGCAGTATTTT
TRBV29-1,-,-,TRBJ2-7,CSVAPGAGGYEQYF,TGCAGCGTCGCTCCGGGGGCAGGTGGCTACGAGCAGTACTTC
TRBV20-1,-,few,TRBJ2-1,CSASSKGLAYNEQFF,TGCAGTGCTAGCTCTAAAGGATTGGCCTACAATGAGCAGTTCTTC
TRBV19,-,-,TRBJ2-3,CASSPRVSTDTQYF,TGTGCCAGTAGTCCGCGTGTTAGCACAGATACGCAGTATTTT
TRBV7-9,-,-,TRBJ1-4,CASSPRIQNEKLFF,TGTGCCAGCAGCCCGCGGATTCAAAATGAAAAACTGTTTTTT
TRBV15,TRBD1,-,TRBJ2-7,CATSRDGTVVDEQYF,TGTGCCACCAGCAGAGATGGGACAGTGGTCGACGAGCAGTACTTC
TRBV7-9,-,-,TRBJ2-1,CARSLAIGSYNEQFF,TGTGCCAGAAGCTTAGCTATAGGCTCCTACAATGAGCAGTTCTTC
TRBV7-9,-,-,TRBJ2-1,CASSFGNSYNEQFF,TGTGCCAGCAGCTTCGGGAACTCCTACAATGAGCAGTTCTTC
TRBV6-5,TRBD1,few,TRBJ2-3,CASSTGTGVGDTQYF,TGTGCCAGCAGTACTGGGACAGGGGTAGGAGATACGCAGTATTTT
TRBV4-3,-,-,TRBJ2-1,CASSQLLTRAGWNEQLF,TGCGCCAGCAGCCAACTCCTTACTAGAGCAGGGTGGAATGAGCAGTTATTC
TRBV4-1,-,few,TRBJ1-1,CASSQDGGRGYDTEAFF,TGCGCCAGCAGCCAAGATGGGGGGCGCGGGTACGACACTGAAGCTTTCTTT
TRBV30,-,few,TRBJ2-7,CAWSGGTGAYEQYF,TGTGCCTGGAGCGGGGGGACAGGAGCCTACGAGCAGTACTTC
TRBV12-3/TRBV12-4,-,few,TRBJ2-1,CASIAGLNYNEQFF,TGTGCCAGCATCGCGGGACTCAACTACAATGAGCAGTTCTTC
TRBV30,TRBD1,few,TRBJ1-2,CAWSVPGGRRSGGYTF,TGTGCCTGGAGTGTACCAGGGGGGCGGCGTTCGGGTGGCTACACCTTC
TRBV11-3,-,-,TRBJ2-2,CASSLFRDTGELFF,TGTGCCAGCAGCTTATTCAGGGACACCGGGGAGCTGTTTTTT
TRBV7-8,-,-,TRBJ1-2,CASSSEPADGYGYTF,TGTGCCAGCAGCTCGGAGCCGGCTGACGGCTATGGCTACACCTTC
TRBV20-1,-,few,TRBJ2-1,CSAWGFTYNEQFF,TGCAGTGCTTGGGGGTTTACCTACAATGAGCAGTTCTTC
TRBV3-1,-,-,TRBJ1-1,CASSPQMVNTEAFF,TGTGCCAGCAGCCCCCAGATGGTAAACACTGAAGCTTTCTTT
TRBV12-3/TRBV12-4,TRBD1,many,TRBJ1-1,CASSATGWGTEAFF,TGTGCCAGCAGCGCGACAGGGTGGGGCACTGAAGCTTTCTTT
TRBV14,TRBD1,few,TRBJ2-1,CASGRQGYNEQFF,TGTGCCAGCGGCAGACAGGGCTACAATGAGCAGTTCTTC
TRBV4-2,-,many,TRBJ2-7,CASSQFAGTPTAF,TGTGCCAGCAGCCAGTTCGCGGGCACTCCTACTGCGTTC
TRBV5-1,-,once,TRBJ2-2,CASSLEVRTETGELFF,TGCGCCAGCAGCTTGGAGGTTCGAACAGAAACCGGTGAGCTGTTTTTT
TRBV5-1,TRBD1,few,TRBJ2-7,CASTLSGTGLYEQYF,TGCGCCAGCACCCTTTCCGGGACAGGGCTATACGAGCAGTACTTC
TRBV6-5,-,-,TRBJ1-1,CASRTVMNTEAFF,TGTGCCAGCAGAACCGTTATGAACACTGAAGCTTTCTTT
TRBV19,-,once,TRBJ2-1,CASTGNRWEQFF,TGTGCCAGTACAGGAAATAGGTGGGAGCAGTTCTTC
TRBV5-1,TRBD1,-,TRBJ1-2,CASSDAGQGNVENGYTF,TGCGCCAGCAGCGACGCGGGACAGGGGAATGTTGAGAATGGCTACACCTTC
TRBV6-4,-,few,TRBJ2-1,CASSDRAEAGNEQFF,TGTGCCAGCAGTGATAGGGCGGAGGCCGGCAATGAGCAGTTCTTC
TRBV5-5,TRBD1,-,TRBJ2-1,CASRVGQDYNEQFF,TGTGCCAGCAGAGTGGGACAGGATTACAATGAGCAGTTCTTC
TRBV7-3,-,-,TRBJ2-5,CASRPDIQETQYF,TGTGCCAGCAGGCCTGACATCCAAGAGACCCAGTACTTC
TRBV24-1,TRBD1,-,TRBJ2-5,CASGQGETQYF,TGTGCCTCAGGACAGGGAGAGACCCAGTACTTC
TRBV5-1,-,-,TRBJ2-1,CASRETGLLSNEQFF,TGCGCCAGCCGAGAGACGGGCTTGTTGAGCAATGAGCAGTTCTTC
TRBV7-9,-,few,TRBJ2-4,CASSPGNGSLAKNIQYF,TGTGCCAGCAGTCCCGGAAATGGGTCCTTAGCCAAAAACATTCAGTACTTC
TRBV20-1,-,few,TRBJ2-7,CSASTSEREQYF,TGCAGTGCTAGTACATCGGAACGTGAGCAGTACTTC
TRBV12-3/TRBV12-4,-,few,TRBJ2-1,CASSAASGNEQFF,TGTGCCAGCAGTGCCGCTTCGGGTAATGAGCAGTTCTTC